This TCR beta chain was recovered during a study of cytomegalovirus exposure and HLA in healthy donors. As regards this clone: Its antigen is unidentified.

TCRdb's table, derived via immunoSEQ multiplex PCR, lists solely in-frame clones and lacks some. This sample has about 190,000 clones, with about 80% found just once. Findings of the study overall: The classifier was said to identify cytomegalovirus status with high specificity and sensitivity. Associated with cytomegalovirus, according to the listing, were about 160 TCR beta chains.

The donors were part of the validation cohort of roughly 110 subjects. That cohort was separate from the first cohort, which comprised fewer than 800 subjects. The length of the CDR3 is 13 residues. V was cut by 5 bases and J by 0 bases, with 8 bases left in between. Germline V gives CDR1 SQVTM, CDR2 ANQGSEA. The sample consisted of PBMCs. The V gene is TRBV29-1, the J gene TRBJ1-3; D is possibly TRBD1 (6 bases). The TCR sequence derives from a woman aged 18-29 years in good health and CMV-seropositive. This chain's CDR3 is CSVMTGSGNTIYF. The DNA of the CDR3 is TGCAGCGTTATGACAGGCTCTGGAAACACCATATATTTT.